The 18 T cell receptor beta chains below all came from one sample that was sequenced in a study of blood T cell repertoires in COVID-19 (dated by TCRdb to 2020 to 2022). Library generation was performed with the immunoSEQ multiplex PCR assay. TCRdb took this table from immuneACCESS and kept in-frame rearrangements with V and J called. Such tables lack part of the clones; where checked against another copy, unresolved V genes explain under half of the gap, and the rest is unexplained. The table for this sample lists more than 250,000 clones; nearly 85% of them were counted only once. Of the sample, 8.6% is held by the ten largest clones. The sample consisted of peripheral blood. The receptors were gathered from a human donor in a cohort sampled during active COVID-19.

This clone was observed a single time. The chain carries TRBV6-1 and TRBJ1-1, with D maybe TRBD1 (5 bases). Germline CDR1 reads MNHNS; CDR2 reads SASEGT. The V gene lost 5 bases and the J gene lost 5 bases, with 12 bases spanning the gap. This CDR3 has 13 residues. The CDR3 here is CASSYQGRTEAFF. The CDR3 bases are TGTGCCAGCAGTTATCAGGGAAGAACTGAAGCTTTCTTT.

This clone came up once. This chain links TRBV28 with TRBJ1-5; D remains ambiguous. V was trimmed by 7 bases and J by 7 bases, leaving 17 bases between them. Germline V gene data show CDR1 as MDHEN and CDR2 as SYDVKM. The CDR3 covers 14 residues. The CDR3 coding sequence is TGTGCCAGCAAGATGAGGGCGGTTCAGCAGCCCCAGCATTTT. This sequence encodes CASKMRAVQQPQHF.

The chain carries TRBV13 and TRBJ2-7, with 9 bases that match TRBD1. The CDR3 has 14 amino acids. The V segment lost 5 bases and the J segment 2 bases; nucleotides outside the gene matches: 4. Germline CDR1 reads PRHDT; CDR2 reads FYEKMQ (reference sequence). CDR3 loop: CASSPGDRAYEQYF. The CDR3 region has the DNA TGTGCCAGCAGCCCGGGGGACAGGGCCTACGAGCAGTACTTC.

The count of this clone is one. This rearrangement joins TRBV5-4 to TRBJ2-2; the match to TRBD2 covers 13 bases. V shed 3 bases, J shed 6 bases, and the junction held 14 bases outside the gene matches. Germline lookup yields CDR1 SGHNT and CDR2 YYREEE (reference sequence). There are 19 residues in the CDR3. Here the CDR3 reads CASSSTGLAGAFGAGELFF. CDR3 nucleotides: TGTGCCAGCAGCTCGACCGGACTAGCGGGGGCCTTTGGCGCCGGGGAGCTGTTTTTT.

The J gene is TRBJ2-3, the V gene TRBV15; tentative D call: TRBD2 (7 bases). The germline gives CDR1 LNHNV, CDR2 YYDKDF (reference sequence). This CDR3 contains 17 residues. The V end was cut by 0 bases, the J end by 1 base, with 14 bases between. The CDR3 spells CATSREIGGGRTDTQYF. The DNA of the CDR3 is TGTGCCACCAGCAGAGAGATTGGCGGGGGCCGCACAGATACGCAGTATTTT.

The chain employs TRBV5-4 and TRBJ2-5; TRBD1 matches 7 bases. Germline CDR1 reads SGHNT; CDR2 reads YYREEE (reference sequence). With V trimmed by 4 bases and J by 3 bases, 9 bases remained unmatched. CDR3 size: 15 residues. CDR3 sequence: CASSRQGLPEETQYF. The CDR3 DNA sequence: TGTGCCAGCAGCCGACAGGGTCTACCCGAAGAGACCCAGTACTTC.

This chain joins TRBV19 and TRBJ1-1, with D maybe TRBD1 (6 bases). Germline V gene data show CDR1 as LNHDA and CDR2 as SQIVND (reference sequence). V was cut by 1 base and J by 1 base, with 13 bases left in between. CDR3 length equals 16 residues. In DNA, the CDR3 is TGTGCCAGTAGTATAGGAGAGGACAGAACGAACACTGAAGCTTTCTTT. This sequence encodes CASSIGEDRTNTEAFF.

The chain carries TRBV11-2 and TRBJ2-1, with D perhaps TRBD1 (7 bases). Trimming stripped 3 bases from V and 7 bases from J, with 16 bases between. Germline V gene sequence: CDR1 SGHAT, CDR2 FQNNGV. The CDR3 is made up of 15 amino acids. The CDR3 protein is CASSFGQEGGNEQFF. CDR3 bases: TGTGCCAGCAGCTTTGGACAGGAAGGGGGGAATGAGCAGTTCTTC. The entire variable domain, with the rest obtained from reference TRBV11-2 and TRBJ2-1, is as follows: EAGVAQSPRYKIIEKRQSVAFWCNPISGHATLYWYQQILGQGPKLLIQFQNNGVVDDSQLPKDRFSAERLKGVDSTLKIQPAKLEDSAVYLCASSFGQEGGNEQFFGPGTRLTVL.

The chain combines TRBV4-2 with TRBJ2-3, with TRBD1 as a possible D gene (6 bases). The CDR3 covers 15 residues. Germline lookup yields CDR1 LGHNA and CDR2 YNFKEQ. V was shortened by 1 base and J by 0 bases, with 8 bases between the two germline ends. In nucleotides, the CDR3 is TGTGCCAGCAGCCAAGCCAGGGGTAGCACAGATACGCAGTATTTT. This sequence encodes CASSQARGSTDTQYF.

Only one count was recorded for this clone. The chain recombines TRBV2 with TRBJ1-2, with a possible D match to TRBD1 (6 bases). The germline V gene encodes CDR1 SNHLY and CDR2 FYNNEI. The CDR3 is made up of 15 amino acids. The V and J ends lost 4 bases and 4 bases respectively, with 16 bases between them. The CDR3 DNA reads TGTGCCAGCAGTGGTGAGACAGGTTACTTCTATGGCTACACCTTC. It encodes CASSGETGYFYGYTF.

This chain uses TRBV7-9 with TRBJ2-3; a possible D gene is TRBD2 (6 bases). Per germline, CDR1 SEHNR and CDR2 FQNEAQ (reference sequence). CDR3 length equals 15 residues. The ends were cut back, 5 bases at V and 5 bases at J, with 17 bases in the middle. CDR3 protein: CASSPGGGTGDTQYF. The DNA of the CDR3 is TGTGCCAGCAGCCCAGGAGGCGGGACGGGAGATACGCAGTATTTT.

J is TRBJ2-6 and V is TRBV7-2, with 7 bases fitting TRBD1. This CDR3 spans 19 amino acids. The trim removed 5 bases at V and 0 bases at J, leaving 13 bases unmatched. CDR1 SGHTA and CDR2 FQGNSA come from the germline V gene. The CDR3, as DNA: TGTGCCAGCAGCACAACAGGGGTCAGAGTTCTCTCTGGGGCCAACGTCCTGACTTTC. It yields the protein CASSTTGVRVLSGANVLTF.

The rearrangement uses TRBV14 and TRBJ2-7, with 9 positions matching TRBD1. The CDR3 runs to 17 residues. Germline CDR1 reads SGHDN; CDR2 reads FVKESK. Trimming removed 1 base from V and 1 base from J; junction bases left unmatched: 8. The CDR3 sequence: CASSQVGNGTGSYEQYF. CDR3 nucleotide sequence: TGTGCCAGCAGCCAAGTGGGGAACGGGACAGGGTCCTACGAGCAGTACTTC. The complete variable domain, with remaining parts taken from reference TRBV14 and TRBJ2-7, reads EAGVTQFPSHSVIEKGQTVTLRCDPISGHDNLYWYRRVMGKEIKFLLHFVKESKQDESGMPNNRFLAERTGGTYSTLKVQPAELEDSGVYFCASSQVGNGTGSYEQYFGPGTRLTVT.

V usage is TRBV6-2 or TRBV6-3 and J usage is TRBJ1-2, with D perhaps matching TRBD1 (5 bases). This CDR3 has 16 amino acids. Germline V lookup: CDR1 MNHEY, CDR2 SVGEGT. The V end was cut by 5 bases, the J end by 6 bases, with 22 bases between. The CDR3 coding sequence is TGTGCCAGCAGTCTCCCCCGGGGGAATTCTGGCGATGGCTACACCTTC. It encodes CASSLPRGNSGDGYTF.

In this sample, this clone turned up a few times. This chain links TRBV9 with TRBJ2-3; D gene ambiguous. The CDR3 is 14 amino acids. V shed 0 bases and J shed 0 bases, with 5 bases lying between them. The germline V gene has CDR1 SGDLS and CDR2 YYNGEE. The CDR3 sequence is CASSVAVSTDTQYF. For the CDR3, the DNA is TGTGCCAGCAGCGTAGCAGTCAGCACAGATACGCAGTATTTT.

The V and J genes are TRBV5-1 and TRBJ1-4, with 12 bases lining up with TRBD1. Losses at the gene ends were 4 bases for V and 5 bases for J; bases not matched to a gene: 6. Per germline, CDR1 SGHRS and CDR2 YFSETQ. The CDR3 extends over 16 amino acids. The CDR3 loop reads CASSPGQGARNEKLFF. The CDR3 coding sequence is TGCGCCAGCAGCCCGGGACAGGGGGCAAGAAATGAAAAACTGTTTTTT.

The V gene is TRBV6-5, the J gene TRBJ1-5; 10 bases map to TRBD1. This CDR3 comprises 15 residues. CDR1 is MNHEY, CDR2 SVGAGI, per germline. V was clipped by 6 bases and J by 7 bases; unmatched bases: 9. This CDR3 is CASRAGQGLIQPQHF. The CDR3, as DNA: TGTGCCAGCAGAGCGGGACAGGGGTTAATCCAGCCCCAGCATTTT.

The gene calls are TRBV9 and TRBJ1-2; D might be TRBD1 (6 bases). Germline V gives CDR1 SGDLS, CDR2 YYNGEE. This CDR3 is 18 amino acids long. Trimming pared 5 bases from V and 6 bases from J, leaving 29 bases between. As DNA, the CDR3 is TGTGCCAGCAGTCCTCATCTACCCCGGACAGACGAAATACATGGCTACACCTTC. The encoded protein is CASSPHLPRTDEIHGYTF.